One sample yielded the 25 T cell receptor beta chains listed below, sequenced in a study of CD8 T cells in Susac syndrome (dated by TCRdb to about 2019). Receptor amplification or capture employed the immunoSEQ multiplex PCR assay. RNA was extracted using the RNeasy kit, and roughly 0.45 to 1 microgram was reverse transcribed with random hexamers. The public reads were quality trimmed at Q25 with fastp and then assembled into clones with MiXCR by TCRdb, keeping productive beta chains. Rows with a matching CDR3 protein are joined into one entry that keeps the most common DNA and genes. Recorded for this sample are about 140,000 distinct CDR3 sequences; more than 85% of them occurred a single time. More than 0.14% of the sample lies in the top ten. Sequenced sample: CD4+ T cells from PBMCs. The origin of the receptors is a human donor with Susac syndrome.

The V and J genes are TRBV29-1 and TRBJ1-1, with D perhaps TRBD1 (5 bases). CDR3 length equals 12 residues. With 6 bases removed from V and 7 bases from J, the gap between germline ends came to 15 bases. The germline V gene has CDR1 SQVTM and CDR2 ANQGSEA. For the CDR3, the DNA is TGCAGCGTCCTCACAGGATTTGTTGAAGCTTTCTTT. It translates to CSVLTGFVEAFF.

The rearrangement links TRBV6-2 or TRBV6-3 to TRBJ2-1; either TRBD1 or TRBD2 may fit D (7 bases each). The germline CDR1 and CDR2 sequences are MNHEY and SVGEGT. The CDR3 spans 12 residues. Trimming took 11 bases from V and 10 from J, leaving 18 bases between them. The CDR3 DNA reads as TGTGCCGCAGGGGGAGGGCTCCGCGAGCAGTTCTTC. Translating gives CAAGGGLREQFF.

The V gene is TRBV20-1, the J gene TRBJ2-7, with TRBD2 matching 9 bases. This CDR3 comprises 19 residues. Germline V lookup: CDR1 DFQATT, CDR2 SNEGSKA (reference sequence). With 1 base clipped from V and 0 bases from J, the junction kept 16 bases outside the gene matches. The CDR3 sequence is CSARALRVRLAESSYEQYF. CDR3 bases: TGCAGTGCTAGAGCCCTCAGGGTTAGACTAGCGGAGAGCTCCTACGAGCAGTACTTC.

The chain recombines TRBV20-1 with TRBJ2-7, with 7 bases that match TRBD2. Trimming at V came to 8 bases and at J to 6 bases, leaving 13 bases not matched to a gene. Looked up from germline, CDR1 is DFQATT and CDR2 is SNEGSKA (reference sequence). The CDR3 consists of 13 residues. CDR3 coding DNA: TGCAGTTTCCTATTGGCGGGGGAAGGCGAGCAGTACTTC. Its protein is CSFLLAGEGEQYF.

The chain couples TRBV25-1 to TRBJ1-2; D is uncertain. Germline loops: CDR1 MGHDK, CDR2 SYGVNS. The CDR3 extends over 13 amino acids. Trimming shortened V by 7 bases and J by 4 bases, and 13 bases separated the two germline ends. The CDR3 protein is CASNGESFYGYTF. The CDR3 region has the DNA TGTGCCAGCAACGGCGAAAGCTTCTATGGCTACACCTTC.

The V and J genes are TRBV12-3 or TRBV12-4 and TRBJ2-3; D remains unclear. The CDR3 length is 16 residues. V was shortened by 6 bases and J by 0 bases, with 16 bases between the two germline ends. CDR3 sequence: CASSSIHSFSTDTQYF. The CDR3 coding sequence is TGTGCCAGCAGCTCTATCCACTCCTTTAGCACAGATACGCAGTATTTT.

V usage is TRBV30 and J usage is TRBJ1-6; D ambiguous. The CDR3 is 13 amino acids. Trimming shortened V by 0 bases and J by 6 bases, and 6 bases separated the two germline ends. Germline CDR1 and CDR2: GTSNPN and SVGIG (reference sequence). The CDR3 here is CAWSVQSNSPLHF. In DNA form, the CDR3 reads TGTGCCTGGAGTGTACAGTCTAATTCACCCCTCCACTTT.

This clonotype has a handful of counts. This sequence joins TRBV20-1 and TRBJ2-7; perhaps TRBD2 as D (6 bases). In germline, CDR1 is DFQATT, CDR2 SNEGSKA (reference sequence). The CDR3 extends over 12 amino acids. Trimming stripped 3 bases from V and 4 bases from J, with 10 bases between. The CDR3 DNA reads TGCAGTGCTAGCTCGGCGGGGTACGAGCAGTACTTC. Translated: CSASSAGYEQYF.

The V call is TRBV5-1, the J call TRBJ2-5, with 7 nucleotides matching TRBD1. V trimming: 4 bases; J trimming: 5 bases; junction bases outside the gene matches: 5. The V gene's germline CDR1 is SGHRS and CDR2 YFSETQ. The CDR3 extends over 13 amino acids. CDR3 region: CASSVTGEETQYF. The CDR3 bases are TGCGCCAGCAGCGTTACAGGGGAGGAGACCCAGTACTTC.

This chain uses TRBV30 with TRBJ1-5; 7 nucleotides line up with TRBD1. Germline V gene sequence: CDR1 GTSNPN, CDR2 SVGIG (reference sequence). The CDR3 is 13 residues long. V lost 5 bases to trimming and J lost 5 bases; unmatched junction nucleotides: 6. The CDR3 is CAWDRAGDQPQHF. In nucleotides, the CDR3 is TGTGCCTGGGACAGGGCGGGGGATCAGCCCCAGCATTTT.

This clonotype has more than one count but fewer than ten. This chain links TRBV4-2 with TRBJ1-4; D is unresolved. The CDR3 covers 15 residues. Trimming pared 3 bases from V and 2 bases from J, leaving 10 bases between. Germline V gene data show CDR1 as LGHNA and CDR2 as YNFKEQ. This CDR3 reads CASSQELGTNEKLFF. As DNA, the CDR3 is TGTGCCAGCAGCCAGGAACTCGGCACTAATGAAAAACTGTTTTTT.

This chain uses TRBV29-1 with TRBJ2-7, with TRBD2 identical over 8 bases. This CDR3 contains 15 residues. Germline values: CDR1 SQVTM, CDR2 ANQGSEA. The trim removed 1 base at V and 3 bases at J, leaving 8 bases unmatched. The CDR3 DNA reads as TGCAGCGTTGAAGGGACCGTAGCGGGGAACTACGAGCAGTACTTC. This translates into CSVEGTVAGNYEQYF.

The V and J genes are TRBV20-1 and TRBJ2-5, with TRBD2 identical over 9 bases. CDR3 length: 16 amino acids. Losses at the gene ends were 4 bases for V and 4 bases for J; bases not matched to a gene: 13. Germline lookup yields CDR1 DFQATT and CDR2 SNEGSKA (reference sequence). For the CDR3, the DNA is TGCAGTGCTACTCATTTAGCGGGGGAAAGTAGAGAGACCCAGTACTTC. Its protein product is CSATHLAGESRETQYF.

This clonotype has only one observation. This chain links TRBV7-2 with TRBJ1-5, with D unclear. The CDR3 has 14 amino acids. Germline CDR1 SGHTA, CDR2 FQGNSA. Trimming removed 5 bases from V and 7 bases from J, with 15 bases in between. CDR3 in amino acids: CASSPQPQGQPQHF. Here the CDR3 DNA reads TGTGCCAGCAGCCCACAACCTCAAGGCCAGCCCCAGCATTTT.

The chain links TRBV7-9 to TRBJ2-1; tentatively, D is TRBD1 (6 bases). Trimming removed 5 bases at V and 0 bases at J, with 20 bases between. This CDR3 comprises 18 residues. Germline-derived CDR1 and CDR2 are SEHNR and FQNEAQ (reference sequence). The CDR3: CASSPLKDSLDSYNEQFF. The CDR3 nucleotides are TGTGCCAGCAGCCCCCTAAAGGACAGCCTAGACTCCTACAATGAGCAGTTCTTC.

The chain is built from TRBV30 and TRBJ1-2; 7 nucleotides line up with TRBD1. CDR3 length: 13 amino acids. V dropped 3 bases and J dropped 2; count of bases not matched to a gene: 3. Germline CDR1 GTSNPN, CDR2 SVGIG (reference sequence). The CDR3 loop reads CAWSLTGNYGYTF. The CDR3 DNA is TGTGCCTGGAGCCTGACAGGGAACTATGGCTACACCTTC.

The V call is TRBV20-1, the J call TRBJ1-1; D gene ambiguous. Germline CDR1 DFQATT, CDR2 SNEGSKA (reference sequence). CDR3 length: 13 residues. Trimming shortened V by 3 bases and J by 3 bases, and 11 bases separated the two germline ends. CDR3 amino acids: CSASTGSHTEAFF. CDR3 nucleotide sequence: TGCAGTGCTAGCACGGGCTCACACACTGAAGCTTTCTTT.

The chain combines TRBV6-5 with TRBJ2-6, with 8 bases fitting TRBD1. The germline V gene encodes CDR1 MNHEY and CDR2 SVGAGI. The trim removed 7 bases at V and 14 bases at J, leaving 10 bases unmatched. The CDR3 sequence is 13 residues long. CDR3 residues: CASTGGSFQILTF. The DNA for the CDR3 is TGTGCCAGCACAGGGGGCTCCTTCCAAATCCTGACTTTC.

The gene calls are TRBV30 and TRBJ2-7; perhaps TRBD2 as D (6 bases). In germline, CDR1 is GTSNPN, CDR2 SVGIG (reference sequence). The CDR3 totals 14 residues. With 5 bases removed from V and 2 bases from J, the gap between germline ends came to 16 bases. The CDR3 here is CAWGGNPGPYEQYF. The CDR3 DNA reads TGTGCCTGGGGGGGGAATCCGGGGCCCTACGAGCAGTACTTC.

V is TRBV4-1 and J is TRBJ2-1; the match to TRBD2 covers 11 bases. CDR3 length equals 15 residues. Germline-derived CDR1 and CDR2 are MGHRA and YSYEKL. Trimming removed 1 base from V and 5 bases from J; junction bases left unmatched: 1. CDR3 amino acids: CASSQVAGGNNEQFF. CDR3 DNA sequence: TGCGCCAGCAGCCAAGTAGCGGGAGGGAACAATGAGCAGTTCTTC.

The J gene is TRBJ1-2, the V gene TRBV12-3 or TRBV12-4; a weak D match, TRBD1 (5 bases). Trimming cost V 3 bases and J 7 bases, with 21 bases left between them. This CDR3 is 16 amino acids long. The CDR3 DNA reads as TGTGCCAGCAGTTTTCGTCGCGCCGGACTGGGGGGTGGCTACACCTTC. It specifies CASSFRRAGLGGGYTF.

This chain connects TRBV2 to TRBJ2-7; a weak D match, TRBD1 (5 bases). Germline V gene lookup returns CDR1 SNHLY and CDR2 FYNNEI. Trimming took off 4 bases at V and 4 bases at J, with 8 bases between the two ends. This CDR3 comprises 12 residues. This CDR3 is CASSGGAYEQYF. CDR3 nucleotides: TGTGCCAGCAGTGGTGGGGCTTACGAGCAGTACTTC.

The rearrangement joins TRBV30 to TRBJ2-7; maybe TRBD1 (5 bases). The V gene lost 0 bases and the J gene lost 3 bases, with 9 bases spanning the gap. CDR3 length: 13 residues. Germline CDR1 is GTSNPN and CDR2 is SVGIG (reference sequence). In DNA, the CDR3 is TGTGCCTGGAGTGTACAGGCCTTCTACGAGCAGTACTTC. Its protein product is CAWSVQAFYEQYF.

The V call is TRBV2, the J call TRBJ1-2; D is undetermined. The germline V and J ends were trimmed by 7 bases and 3 bases, with 9 bases remaining between them. Germline CDR1 and CDR2: SNHLY and FYNNEI. The CDR3 consists of 12 residues. Here the CDR3 reads CASNSPDYGYTF. The CDR3 DNA sequence: TGTGCCAGCAACTCCCCAGACTATGGCTACACCTTC.

Here the CDR3 DNA reads TGTGCCACCCAGCGGGACAGGGTGCCCTACGAGCAGTACTTC. Residues: CATQRDRVPYEQYF. V gene TRBV7-2 combines with J gene TRBJ2-7, with TRBD1 identical over 9 bases. V lost 10 bases to trimming and J lost 2 bases; unmatched junction nucleotides: 9. This CDR3 contains 14 residues. Germline loops: CDR1 SGHTA, CDR2 FQGNSA.